A single sample gave rise to the 18 T cell receptor beta chains below, sequenced in a study of OX40 agonist ivuxolimab in advanced cancers. Produced via immunoSEQ multiplex PCR; TCRdb's table is partial and in-frame only. The sample includes over 40,000 clones, 84% of them seen just once. The sequencing here drew on CD4+ or CD8+ T cells sorted from blood, taken in a trial of the OX40 agonist ivuxolimab. The receptors were gathered from an adult with an advanced solid tumor such as melanoma, head and neck, liver or kidney cancer.

The chain uses TRBV5-1 and TRBJ2-7; no clear D gene. Germline CDR1 and CDR2: SGHRS and YFSETQ. The CDR3 covers 15 residues. Deletions cut 2 bases from V and 0 bases from J, with 12 bases between. The CDR3 is CASSFLVPSSYEQYF. Written as DNA, the CDR3 is TGCGCCAGCAGCTTTCTAGTCCCCAGCTCCTACGAGCAGTACTTC.

The rearrangement joins TRBV6-6 to TRBJ1-5, with TRBD1 matching over 8 bases. Germline V lookup: CDR1 MNHNY, CDR2 SVGAGI (reference sequence). With 5 bases clipped from V and 2 bases from J, the junction kept 2 bases outside the gene matches. The CDR3 sequence is 14 residues long. In DNA form, the CDR3 reads TGTGCCAGCAGTACAGGGGGAGGCAATCAGCCCCAGCATTTT. Its protein is CASSTGGGNQPQHF.

This sequence joins TRBV5-1 and TRBJ2-5, with D tentatively TRBD1 (6 bases). Deletions cut 2 bases from V and 1 base from J, with 9 bases between. Per germline, CDR1 SGHRS and CDR2 YFSETQ. This CDR3 is 14 amino acids long. Here the CDR3 reads CASSFDRPQETQYF. The CDR3 bases are TGCGCCAGCAGCTTCGACAGGCCCCAAGAGACCCAGTACTTC.

This clone has only one observation. The V call is TRBV7-2, the J call TRBJ2-7, with 10 bases that match TRBD2. V was clipped by 5 bases and J by 4 bases; unmatched bases: 8. Germline V gives CDR1 SGHTA, CDR2 FQGNSA. The CDR3 has 15 residues. This CDR3 is CASSESSGRHYEQYF. The CDR3, as DNA: TGTGCCAGCAGCGAGAGTAGCGGGAGGCATTACGAGCAGTACTTC.

The rearrangement uses TRBV4-2 and TRBJ2-1, with TRBD2 matching over 7 bases. The V gene end was trimmed by 5 bases and the J gene end by 2 bases; junction bases not matched to a gene: 9. This CDR3 comprises 16 residues. The germline gives CDR1 LGHNA, CDR2 YNFKEQ. The CDR3 nucleotides read TGTGCCAGCAGCGCCTTGGGGAGGGAAACCTACAATGAGCAGTTCTTC. It specifies CASSALGRETYNEQFF.

This clone is medium-sized within its sample. V gene TRBV6-4 combines with J gene TRBJ2-2; TRBD1 agrees at 9 bases. The CDR3 is made up of 17 amino acids. Germline values: CDR1 MRHNA, CDR2 SNTAGT. V shed 6 bases, J shed 4 bases, and the junction held 12 bases outside the gene matches. CDR3 nucleotides: TGTGCCAGCAGCGAGCAACCACAGGGGGCGGTCACCGGGGAGCTGTTTTTT. It specifies CASSEQPQGAVTGELFF.

As DNA, the CDR3 is TGCGCCAGCAGCTTGGACAGGGGAAACATTCAGTACTTC. Translated, it gives CASSLDRGNIQYF. The chain uses TRBV5-1 and TRBJ2-4; 7 bases fit TRBD1. In germline, CDR1 is SGHRS, CDR2 YFSETQ. This CDR3 is 13 amino acids long. V shed 0 bases, J shed 6 bases, and the junction held 0 bases outside the gene matches.

This chain links TRBV30 with TRBJ1-1, with a tentative D call TRBD1 (6 bases). V dropped 4 bases and J dropped 4 bases, with 13 bases sitting between them. The CDR3 is 13 amino acids. Per the germline V gene, CDR1 is GTSNPN and CDR2 is SVGIG (reference sequence). CDR3 sequence: CAWTQAGVTEAFF. In nucleotides, the CDR3 is TGTGCCTGGACCCAAGCAGGGGTCACTGAAGCTTTCTTT. The full variable domain, completed using reference TRBV30 and TRBJ1-1, is SQTIHQWPATLVQPVGSPLSLECTVEGTSNPNLYWYRQAAGRGLQLLFYSVGIGQISSEVPQNLSASRPQDRQFILSSKKLLLSDSGFYLCAWTQAGVTEAFFGQGTRLTVV.

V usage is TRBV18 and J usage is TRBJ2-5; no clear D gene. CDR3 size: 15 residues. V was clipped by 1 base and J by 0 bases, with 9 bases between them. Germline values: CDR1 KGHSH, CDR2 LQKENI. CDR3 nucleotide sequence: TGTGCCAGCTCACCACTCGGACGAAACCAAGAGACCCAGTACTTC. Translation gives CASSPLGRNQETQYF.

The CDR3 here is CASSSSAQGYYEQYF. The CDR3 DNA reads TGTGCCAGTAGTTCCTCGGCGCAGGGATACTACGAGCAGTACTTC. The chain employs TRBV19 and TRBJ2-7; tentative D call: TRBD1 (5 bases). Germline lookup yields CDR1 LNHDA and CDR2 SQIVND (reference sequence). This CDR3 comprises 15 residues. The germline V and J ends were trimmed by 5 bases and 3 bases, with 17 bases remaining between them.

This chain joins TRBV27 and TRBJ2-2, with 9 bases aligning to TRBD1. The junction had 9 bases not matched to a gene; V was cut back by 6 bases and J by 4 bases. Looked up from germline, CDR1 is MNHEY and CDR2 is SMNVEV (reference sequence). The CDR3 runs 16 residues. This CDR3 reads CASSKTGGVSTGELFF. The CDR3 nucleotides read TGTGCCAGCAGCAAGACAGGGGGAGTTAGCACCGGGGAGCTGTTTTTT.

The rearrangement uses TRBV6-5 and TRBJ2-5; D possibly corresponds to TRBD2 (5 bases). In germline, CDR1 is MNHEY, CDR2 SVGAGI. Trimming took off 4 bases at V and 5 bases at J, with 14 bases between the two ends. The CDR3 has 14 residues. This CDR3 is CASSWLQAGETQYF. The CDR3 nucleotides are TGTGCCAGCAGTTGGCTCCAGGCGGGCGAGACCCAGTACTTC.

V gene TRBV7-2 combines with J gene TRBJ2-7; a possible D gene is TRBD2 (5 bases). The V gene lost 2 bases and the J gene lost 5 bases, with 13 bases spanning the gap. This CDR3 has 14 amino acids. Germline V gives CDR1 SGHTA, CDR2 FQGNSA. The DNA of the CDR3 is TGTGCCAGCAGCTTAATTGCTAGCTTCGACGAGCAGTACTTC. It is translated as CASSLIASFDEQYF.

The chain joins TRBV4-2 to TRBJ2-2; a possible D gene is TRBD2 (5 bases). Germline CDR1 and CDR2: LGHNA and YNFKEQ. The CDR3 length is 17 residues. The V and J ends lost 2 bases and 0 bases respectively, with 13 bases between them. The CDR3 is CASSQSGRVANTGELFF. Written as DNA, the CDR3 is TGTGCCAGCAGCCAAAGCGGTAGGGTAGCGAACACCGGGGAGCTGTTTTTT.

This clone was counted only a few times. CDR3 amino acids: CASSPPGGNRNTIYF. In nucleotides, the CDR3 is TGTGCCAGCAGCCCACCAGGTGGGAACCGAAACACCATATATTTT. The chain joins TRBV7-6 to TRBJ1-3; D uncertain. Germline loops: CDR1 SGHVS, CDR2 FNYEAQ. The CDR3 loop spans 15 amino acids. V lost 5 bases to trimming and J lost 5 bases, with 16 bases between them.

This clone was detected once. The chain carries TRBV27 and TRBJ2-5, with 9 bases aligning to TRBD1. The CDR3 runs 18 residues. Germline-derived CDR1 and CDR2 are MNHEY and SMNVEV (reference sequence). V lost 0 bases and J lost 2; bases outside the gene matches: 10. The CDR3 reads CASSLSFPQGAFQETQYF. CDR3 nucleotides: TGTGCCAGCAGTTTATCCTTCCCACAGGGGGCCTTTCAAGAGACCCAGTACTTC.

This clone was counted a few times. The chain links TRBV2 to TRBJ1-1, with a tentative D call TRBD1 (5 bases). CDR1 is SNHLY and CDR2 is FYNNEI in the germline V gene. V was cut by 4 bases and J by 3 bases, with 9 bases left in between. This CDR3 spans 13 amino acids. CDR3 in DNA: TGTGCCAGCAGTGCTCGCAGGGACACTGAAGCTTTCTTT. It is translated as CASSARRDTEAFF.

V gene TRBV6-6 combines with J gene TRBJ1-5, with D tentatively TRBD1 (5 bases). The germline gives CDR1 MNHNY, CDR2 SVGAGI (reference sequence). The V end lost 4 bases, the J end lost 2 bases, and 15 bases lay between the germline ends. The CDR3 is 16 residues long. This CDR3 is CASSSVFGAGNQPQHF. CDR3 in DNA: TGTGCCAGCAGTTCGGTCTTTGGGGCGGGCAATCAGCCCCAGCATTTT.